Sequencing of this T cell receptor beta chain was carried out in a study of spatial heterogeneity in lung cancer. Findings and caveats of the study: More often at tumor resection than at routine follow-up, ubiquitous expanded tumor TCRs were detected in the blood.

Time point reported: sample taken at primary tumor resection. Donation came from some 73 patients with untreated early-stage non-small cell lung cancer. Extraction of whole RNA from tumor, nontumor lung or frozen PBMC preceded unsorted sequencing. Ten or more counts support this clonotype. The antigen remains undetermined. The ends were cut back, 8 bases at V and 4 bases at J, with 15 bases in the middle. This CDR3 contains 14 residues. Germline V lookup: CDR1 SNHLY, CDR2 FYNNEI. Unique molecular identifiers, one per molecule, were present on every TCR cDNA molecule. A single record per CDR3 protein comes from TCRdb applying MiXCR to the 5' RACE reads. This sample has some 55,000 distinct CDR3 sequences, with roughly 6.6% found just once.

The source of this sequence is a female donor with early-stage non-small cell lung cancer. The sample here was PBMCs, taken at surgery. The chain joins TRBV2 to TRBJ1-5, with a tentative D call TRBD1 (6 bases). This CDR3 reads CASGVQGSNQPQHF. The CDR3 nucleotides are TGTGCCAGCGGGGTTCAGGGGTCTAATCAGCCCCAGCATTTT.